This TCR beta chain emerged from a study of blood T cell repertoires in COVID-19. Study summary: T cells, B-cell-depleted T cells, or PBMCs supplied cDNA or gDNA.

Trimming pared 5 bases from V and 0 bases from J, leaving 14 bases between. Per the germline V gene, CDR1 is LGHNA and CDR2 is YSLEER. The CDR3 totals 16 residues. Donors of Cohort 3 who recovered were those that had two negative PCRs, clearance, or symptom resolution. Original processing methods: Estimated nucleated cell counts came from reference gene primer amplification. Libraries were prepared by immunoSEQ multiplex PCR; TCRdb keeps only in-frame clonotypes and omits some of them. D and trimming come from the DNA, and the V and J calls and clone size come from that table. The sample contains fewer than 350,000 clones, approximately 88% of which appear only once.

The clonotype was recovered from a middle-aged woman who had recovered from COVID-19. The sequencing sample was made of PBMCs or T cells enriched from blood (not recorded which). V is TRBV4-3 and J is TRBJ2-1; D is unresolved. The DNA for the CDR3 is TGCGCCAGCAGCTCAAGCCCCCCTAGCTCCTACAATGAGCAGTTCTTC. It specifies CASSSSPPSSYNEQFF.